A selection of T cell receptor beta chains follows, all from one sample in a study of CD8 T cells in ankylosing spondylitis. Each CDR3 protein gets one entry after TCRdb re-called the 5' RACE reads with MiXCR. The sample holds a few hundred thousand distinct CDR3 sequences, roughly 8% seen once. Input material: blood, either unsorted or a sorted T cell fraction (not recorded which). Receptors were obtained from a male donor with ankylosing spondylitis. The CDR3 runs from the conserved cysteine through the conserved F or W.

j_gene: TRBJ2-5
v_gene: TRBV4-1
CDR3aa: CASSQIRGGDQETQYF

j_gene: TRBJ1-5
v_gene: TRBV28
CDR3aa: CASSNGYSNQPQHF

j_gene: TRBJ2-2
v_gene: TRBV7-2
CDR3aa: CASSLGGRPGELFF

j_gene: TRBJ2-3
v_gene: TRBV3-1
CDR3aa: CASNRRGLAGTDTQYF

j_gene: TRBJ1-2
v_gene: TRBV6-5
CDR3aa: CASSYSRGGKGYTF

j_gene: TRBJ1-5
v_gene: TRBV2
CDR3aa: CASSPGQGINSNQPQHF

j_gene: TRBJ2-1
v_gene: TRBV15
CDR3aa: CATSRDERVDNEQFF

j_gene: TRBJ2-1
v_gene: TRBV12-3/TRBV12-4
CDR3aa: CASSSTLRSYNEQFF

j_gene: TRBJ1-1
v_gene: TRBV6-1
CDR3aa: CASSRNRANTEAFF

j_gene: TRBJ2-3
v_gene: TRBV12-3/TRBV12-4
CDR3aa: CASLGTSGPYTQYF

j_gene: TRBJ2-7
v_gene: TRBV7-9
CDR3aa: CASSVPGRTPEQYF

j_gene: TRBJ1-1
v_gene: TRBV11-3
CDR3aa: CASSPSGGLNTEAFF

j_gene: TRBJ1-4
v_gene: TRBV15
CDR3aa: CATRATGTGVEKLFF

j_gene: TRBJ2-2
v_gene: TRBV29-1
CDR3aa: CSVEAGTSGGSVFF